The clone carrying this T cell receptor beta chain was counted once. The sample is drawn from a study of healthy donors' naive CD4 and CD8 T cells. TCR libraries were built from 400 to 650 ng of total RNA by linear amplification. TCRdb reanalysed the reads using MiXCR and keeps one entry per CDR3 protein. This table holds 150,000 to 200,000 distinct CDR3 sequences, under 85% found once. The germline V gene has CDR1 SQVTM and CDR2 ANQGSEA. This CDR3 contains 14 residues. Deletions cut 2 bases from V and 7 bases from J, with 16 bases between. The sequence was collected from a pool of human donors in good health; the sample pools cells from several healthy donors. The gene calls are TRBV29-1 and TRBJ2-3, with D possibly TRBD1 on 5 matching bases. The sequenced material came from naive CD4+ and CD8+ T cells sorted from blood, pooled from several donors. The DNA for the CDR3 is TGCAGCGTTGAAATCACAGGTCTTCGGTATACGCAGTATTTT. This sequence encodes CSVEITGLRYTQYF.